The entry below describes one T cell receptor (beta chain). The antigen is undetermined. Generated by immunoSEQ multiplex PCR, the TCRdb table keeps only in-frame clones and is missing some. The sample holds 90,000 to 130,000 clones; about 88% are singletons and the top ten take about 20%. The length of the CDR3 is 12 residues. V was shortened by 3 bases and J by 3 bases, with 3 bases between the two germline ends. Germline V lookup: CDR1 MNHEY, CDR2 SMNVEV (reference sequence). These data come from a study of PD-1 blockade in classical Hodgkin lymphoma. General study findings and limits: What drove the repertoire differences, possibly disease activity or prior therapy, has not been defined. Compared with healthy donors, newly diagnosed patients reportedly showed lower baseline TCR diversity. A significant rise in TCR diversity by C4D1 was seen for CD4+ but not CD8+ cells.

Autologous stem cell transplantation was followed by relapse in every patient, and brentuximab vedotin exposure varied. The sample in question was peripheral blood mononuclear cells (PBMCs), obtained before the second cycle of nivolumab. This clonotype originated in a human donor with classical Hodgkin lymphoma. This chain uses TRBV27 with TRBJ1-5; D remains ambiguous. CDR3 loop: CASSFPNQPQHF. CDR3 DNA sequence: TGTGCCAGCAGTTTCCCCAATCAGCCCCAGCATTTT.